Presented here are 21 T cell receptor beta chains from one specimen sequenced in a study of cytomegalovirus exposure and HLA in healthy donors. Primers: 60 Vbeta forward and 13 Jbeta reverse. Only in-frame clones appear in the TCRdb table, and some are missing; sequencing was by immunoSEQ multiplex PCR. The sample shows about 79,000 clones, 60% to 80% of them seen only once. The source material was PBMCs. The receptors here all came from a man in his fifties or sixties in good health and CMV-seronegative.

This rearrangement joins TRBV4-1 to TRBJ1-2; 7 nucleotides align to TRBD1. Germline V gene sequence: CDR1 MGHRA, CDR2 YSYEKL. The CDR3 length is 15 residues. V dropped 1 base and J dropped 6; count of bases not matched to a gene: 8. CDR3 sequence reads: CASSQATGDTDGYTF. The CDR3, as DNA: TGCGCCAGCAGCCAAGCCACAGGGGATACGGATGGCTACACCTTC.

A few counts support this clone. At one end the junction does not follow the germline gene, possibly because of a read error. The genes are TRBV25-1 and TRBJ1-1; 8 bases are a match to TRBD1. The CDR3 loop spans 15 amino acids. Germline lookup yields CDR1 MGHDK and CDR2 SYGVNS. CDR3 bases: TGTGCCAGCAGTTCCCTTAACAGGGGGAACCCTGAAGCTTTCTTT. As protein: CASSSLNRGNPEAFF.

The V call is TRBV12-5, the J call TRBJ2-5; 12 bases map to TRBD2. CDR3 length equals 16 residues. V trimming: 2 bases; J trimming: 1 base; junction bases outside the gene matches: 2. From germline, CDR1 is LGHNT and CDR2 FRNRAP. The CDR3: CASGLLTSGSQETQYF. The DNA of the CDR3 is TGTGCTAGTGGTTTGCTGACTAGCGGGAGCCAAGAGACCCAGTACTTC.

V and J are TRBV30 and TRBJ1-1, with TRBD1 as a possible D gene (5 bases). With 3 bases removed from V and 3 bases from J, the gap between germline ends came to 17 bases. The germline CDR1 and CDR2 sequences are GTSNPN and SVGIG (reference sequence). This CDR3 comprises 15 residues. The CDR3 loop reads CAWSVLRGSDTEAFF. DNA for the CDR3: TGTGCCTGGAGCGTCTTAAGGGGTTCGGACACTGAAGCTTTCTTT.

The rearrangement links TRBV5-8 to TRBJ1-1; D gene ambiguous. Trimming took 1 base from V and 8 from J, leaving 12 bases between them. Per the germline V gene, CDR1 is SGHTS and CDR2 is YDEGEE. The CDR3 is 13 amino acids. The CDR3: CASSLYGSEEAFF. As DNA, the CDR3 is TGTGCCAGCAGCTTGTACGGTAGTGAAGAAGCTTTCTTT.

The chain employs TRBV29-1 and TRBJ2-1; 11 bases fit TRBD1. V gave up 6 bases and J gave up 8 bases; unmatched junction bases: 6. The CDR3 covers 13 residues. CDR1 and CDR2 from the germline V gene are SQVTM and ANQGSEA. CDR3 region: CSVGQGAEDEQFF. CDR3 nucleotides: TGCAGCGTCGGACAGGGGGCTGAGGATGAGCAGTTCTTC.

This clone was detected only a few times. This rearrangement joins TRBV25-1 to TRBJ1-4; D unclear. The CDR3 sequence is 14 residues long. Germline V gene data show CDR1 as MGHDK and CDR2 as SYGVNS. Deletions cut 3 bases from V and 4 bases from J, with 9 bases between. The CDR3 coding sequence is TGTGCCAGCAGTGATCAGGTGAATAATGAAAAACTGTTTTTT. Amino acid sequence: CASSDQVNNEKLFF.

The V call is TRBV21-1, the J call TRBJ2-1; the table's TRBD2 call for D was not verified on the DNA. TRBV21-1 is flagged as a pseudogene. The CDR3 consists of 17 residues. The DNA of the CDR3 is TGTGCCAGCAGCTTTCCTAGCGGGGATTCTTCGTCTTATGAGCAGTTCTTC. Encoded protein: CASSFPSGDSSSYEQFF.

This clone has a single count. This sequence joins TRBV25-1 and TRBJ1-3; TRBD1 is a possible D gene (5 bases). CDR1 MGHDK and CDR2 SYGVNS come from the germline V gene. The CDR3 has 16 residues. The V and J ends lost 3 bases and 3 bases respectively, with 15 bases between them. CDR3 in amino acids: CASSDRAGTGGNTIYF. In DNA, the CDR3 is TGTGCCAGCAGTGATCGGGCCGGGACTGGTGGAAACACCATATATTTT. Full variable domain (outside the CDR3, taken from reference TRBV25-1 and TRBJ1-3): EADIYQTPRYLVIGTGKKITLECSQTMGHDKMYWYQQDPGMELHLIHYSYGVNSTEKGDLSSESTVSRIRTEHFPLTLESARPSHTSQYLCASSDRAGTGGNTIYFGEGSWLTVV.

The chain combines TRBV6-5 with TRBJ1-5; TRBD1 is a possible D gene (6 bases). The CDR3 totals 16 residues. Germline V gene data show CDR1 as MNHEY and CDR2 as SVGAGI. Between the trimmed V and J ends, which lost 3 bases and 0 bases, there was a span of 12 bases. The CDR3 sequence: CASSYGGGDSNQPQHF. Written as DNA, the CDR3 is TGTGCCAGCAGTTATGGGGGCGGCGATAGCAATCAGCCCCAGCATTTT.

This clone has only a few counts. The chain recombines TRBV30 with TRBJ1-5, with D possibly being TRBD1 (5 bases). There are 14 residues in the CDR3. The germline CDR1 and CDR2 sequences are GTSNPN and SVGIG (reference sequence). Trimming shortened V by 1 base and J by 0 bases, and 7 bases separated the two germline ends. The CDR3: CAWSGDSSNQPQHF. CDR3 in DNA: TGTGCCTGGAGTGGCGACAGTAGCAATCAGCCCCAGCATTTT.

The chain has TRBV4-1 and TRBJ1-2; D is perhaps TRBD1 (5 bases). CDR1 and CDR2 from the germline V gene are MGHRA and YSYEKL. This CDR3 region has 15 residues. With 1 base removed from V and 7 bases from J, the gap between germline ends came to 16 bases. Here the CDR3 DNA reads TGCGCCAGCAGCCAAGTTTATGGGGCTGTGGGTGGCTACACCTTC. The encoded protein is CASSQVYGAVGGYTF.

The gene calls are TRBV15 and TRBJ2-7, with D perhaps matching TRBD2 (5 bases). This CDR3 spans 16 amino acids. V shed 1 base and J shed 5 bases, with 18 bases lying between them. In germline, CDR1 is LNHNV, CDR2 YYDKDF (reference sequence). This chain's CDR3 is CATSRGAGPIDNEQYF. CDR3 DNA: TGTGCCACCAGCAGAGGGGCGGGCCCTATCGATAACGAGCAGTACTTC.

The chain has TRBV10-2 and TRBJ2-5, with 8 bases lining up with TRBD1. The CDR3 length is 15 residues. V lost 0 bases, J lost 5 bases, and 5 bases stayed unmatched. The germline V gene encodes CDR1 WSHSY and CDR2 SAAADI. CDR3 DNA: TGCGCCAGCAGTGAGTCCAGGGGGCAGTTGGAGACCCAGTACTTC. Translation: CASSESRGQLETQYF.

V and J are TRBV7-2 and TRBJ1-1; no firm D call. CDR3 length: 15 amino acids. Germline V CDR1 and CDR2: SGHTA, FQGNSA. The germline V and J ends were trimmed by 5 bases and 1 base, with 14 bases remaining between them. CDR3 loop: CASSLPGRQNTEAFF. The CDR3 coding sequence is TGTGCCAGCAGCCTCCCCGGGAGACAGAACACTGAAGCTTTCTTT.

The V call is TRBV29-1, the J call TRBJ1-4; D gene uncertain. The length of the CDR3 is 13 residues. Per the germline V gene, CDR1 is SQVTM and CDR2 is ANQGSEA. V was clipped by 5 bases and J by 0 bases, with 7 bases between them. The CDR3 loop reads CSVMSTTNEKLFF. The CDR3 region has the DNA TGCAGCGTTATGAGCACAACTAATGAAAAACTGTTTTTT.

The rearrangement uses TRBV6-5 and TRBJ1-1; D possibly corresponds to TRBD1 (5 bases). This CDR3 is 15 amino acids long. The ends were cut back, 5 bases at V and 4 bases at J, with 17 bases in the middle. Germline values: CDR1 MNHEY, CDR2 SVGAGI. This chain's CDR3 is CASSPLQGISTEAFF. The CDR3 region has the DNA TGTGCCAGCAGTCCCCTTCAGGGAATAAGCACTGAAGCTTTCTTT.

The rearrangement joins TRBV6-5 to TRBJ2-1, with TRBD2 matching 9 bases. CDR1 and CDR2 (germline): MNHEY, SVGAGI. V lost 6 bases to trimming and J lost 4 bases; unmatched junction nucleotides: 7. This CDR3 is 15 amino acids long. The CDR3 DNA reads TGTGCCAGCAGGCCCGGGACTAGCACATACAATGAGCAGTTCTTC. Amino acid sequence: CASRPGTSTYNEQFF.

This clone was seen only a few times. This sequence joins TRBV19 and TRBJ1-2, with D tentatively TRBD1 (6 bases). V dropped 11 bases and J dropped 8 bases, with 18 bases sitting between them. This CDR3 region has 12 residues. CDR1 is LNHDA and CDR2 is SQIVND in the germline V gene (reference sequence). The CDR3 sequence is CAGTTGTGGYTF. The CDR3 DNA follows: TGTGCCGGAACTACAGGGACCGGAGGCTACACCTTC.

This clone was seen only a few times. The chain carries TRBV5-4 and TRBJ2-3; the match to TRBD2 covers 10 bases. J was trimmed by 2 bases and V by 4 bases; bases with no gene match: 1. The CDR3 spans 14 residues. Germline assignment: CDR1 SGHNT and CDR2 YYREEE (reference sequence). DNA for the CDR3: TGTGCCAGCAGCCTAGCGGGAGCCACAGATACGCAGTATTTT. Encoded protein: CASSLAGATDTQYF.

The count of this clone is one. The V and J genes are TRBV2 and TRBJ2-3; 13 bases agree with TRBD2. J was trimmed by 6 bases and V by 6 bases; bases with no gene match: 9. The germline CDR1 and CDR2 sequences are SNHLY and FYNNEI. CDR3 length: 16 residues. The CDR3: CASRGWTSGRLDTQYF. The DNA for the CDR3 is TGTGCCAGCAGGGGTTGGACTAGCGGGAGATTGGATACGCAGTATTTT.